The clone carrying this T cell receptor (beta chain) came up many times. The antigen remains unidentified. Uncontrolled infection, other autoimmune disease, pregnancy or lactation led to exclusion. These data are taken from a study of T cells in Graves' hyperthyroidism and ophthalmopathy. The CDR3 regions of TCR beta were amplified from RNA transcripts. A set of HTBI primers served as the primers for a first-round RT-PCR of the TCR CDR3. TCRdb analysed the multiplex PCR reads with MiXCR anew, one entry per CDR3 protein. The sample lists roughly 420,000 distinct CDR3 sequences, less than 20% occurring once. Study-level results: Classification by a 13 V-J model distinguished ophthalmopathy from stable hyperthyroidism.

The material sequenced was blood. The TCR was taken from a woman aged 18-30 years with Graves' hyperthyroidism.

This CDR3 is CASSYRSSTDTQYF. The CDR3 coding sequence is TGTGCCAGCAGCTACAGATCTAGCACAGATACGCAGTATTTT. The J gene is TRBJ2-3, the V gene TRBV7-3; D unresolved. Germline V gene lookup returns CDR1 SGHTA and CDR2 FQGTGA. Trimming removed 4 bases from V and 0 bases from J, with 8 bases in between. The CDR3 is made up of 14 amino acids.